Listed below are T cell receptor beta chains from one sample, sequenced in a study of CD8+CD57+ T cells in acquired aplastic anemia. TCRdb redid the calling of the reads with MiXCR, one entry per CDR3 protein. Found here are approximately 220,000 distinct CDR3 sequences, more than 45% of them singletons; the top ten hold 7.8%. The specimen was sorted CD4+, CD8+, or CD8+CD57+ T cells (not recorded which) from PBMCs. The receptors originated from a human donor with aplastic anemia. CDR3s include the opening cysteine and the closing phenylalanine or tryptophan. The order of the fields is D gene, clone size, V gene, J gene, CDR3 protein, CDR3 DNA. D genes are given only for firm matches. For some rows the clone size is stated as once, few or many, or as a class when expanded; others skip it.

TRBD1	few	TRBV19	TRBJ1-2	CASTRDRGHLSYGYTF	TGTGCCAGTACAAGGGACAGGGGGCATCTGAGCTATGGCTACACCTTC
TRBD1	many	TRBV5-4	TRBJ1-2	CASSSGTDPFGYTF	TGTGCCAGCAGCTCCGGGACAGACCCTTTTGGCTACACCTTC
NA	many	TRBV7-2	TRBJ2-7	CASSGDGVRPREQYF	TGTGCCAGCAGCGGAGATGGGGTCCGACCTCGGGAGCAGTACTTC
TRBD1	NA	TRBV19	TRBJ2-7	CASSPGQGVNYEQYF	TGTGCCAGTAGCCCAGGACAGGGGGTGAACTACGAGCAGTACTTC
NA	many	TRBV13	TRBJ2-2	CASSFSSGRPGELFF	TGTGCCAGCAGCTTCTCTAGTGGGAGGCCCGGGGAGCTGTTTTTT
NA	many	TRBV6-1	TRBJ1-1	CASIETEAFF	TGTGCCAGCATCGAGACTGAAGCTTTCTTT
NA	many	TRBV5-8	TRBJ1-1	CASSLGGKTEAFF	TGTGCCAGCAGCTTAGGGGGTAAAACTGAAGCTTTCTTT
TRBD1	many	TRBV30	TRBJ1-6	CAWTPGGSGSPLHF	TGTGCCTGGACCCCAGGGGGTAGTGGTTCACCCCTCCACTTT
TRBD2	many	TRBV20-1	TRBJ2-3	CSAEWTSGSTDTQYF	TGCAGTGCTGAGTGGACTAGCGGGAGCACAGATACGCAGTATTTT
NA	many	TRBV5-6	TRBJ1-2	CASSLARDSAINGYTF	TGTGCCAGCAGCTTGGCGAGGGATTCGGCTATAAATGGCTACACCTTC
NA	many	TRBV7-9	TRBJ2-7	CASSSQGDTPLYEQYF	TGTGCCAGCAGCTCCCAGGGTGACACTCCACTCTACGAGCAGTACTTC
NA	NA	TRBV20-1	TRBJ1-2	CSAATANYNGYTF	TGCAGTGCTGCGACAGCGAATTACAATGGCTACACCTTC
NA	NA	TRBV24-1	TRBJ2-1	CATSVYDEQFF	TGTGCCACCAGTGTATATGATGAGCAGTTCTTC
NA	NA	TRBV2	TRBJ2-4	CASQLGTVAKNIQYF	TGTGCCAGCCAACTAGGAACGGTAGCCAAAAACATTCAGTACTTC
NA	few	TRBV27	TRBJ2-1	CASSWAGKLNEQFF	TGTGCCAGCAGTTGGGCAGGGAAATTGAATGAGCAGTTCTTC
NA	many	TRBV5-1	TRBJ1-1	CASSLGAGALRSDTEAFF	TGCGCCAGCAGCTTGGGCGCGGGGGCCCTAAGATCGGACACTGAAGCTTTCTTT
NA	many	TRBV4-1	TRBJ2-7	CASSQDGTAVAYEQYF	TGCGCCAGCAGCCAAGACGGGACGGCGGTTGCCTACGAGCAGTACTTC
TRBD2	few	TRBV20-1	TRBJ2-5	CSARGTSEETQYF	TGCAGTGCTAGGGGGACTAGCGAAGAGACCCAGTACTTC
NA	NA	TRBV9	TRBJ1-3	CASSVGTSSGNTIYF	TGTGCCAGCAGCGTGGGGACCTCCTCTGGAAACACCATATATTTT
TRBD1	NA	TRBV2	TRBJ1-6	CASSWTGNKSPLHF	TGTGCCAGCAGTTGGACAGGGAATAAATCACCCCTCCACTTT
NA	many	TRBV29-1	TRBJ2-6	CSVYHSSGANVLTF	TGCAGCGTCTATCACAGCTCTGGGGCCAACGTCCTGACTTTC
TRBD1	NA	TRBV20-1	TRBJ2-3	CSVVQGASVTDTQYF	TGCAGCGTTGTACAGGGGGCGAGTGTCACAGATACGCAGTATTTT
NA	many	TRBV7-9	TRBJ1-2	CASSLLVRPEGYTF	TGTGCCAGCAGCTTATTGGTTCGGCCCGAGGGCTACACCTTC
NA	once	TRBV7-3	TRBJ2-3	CASSSDSHHEQYF	TGTGCCAGCAGCTCGGACTCCCACCATGAGCAGTATTTT
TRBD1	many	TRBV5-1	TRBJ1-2	CASSLEDRGLDGYTF	TGCGCCAGCAGCTTGGAAGACAGGGGCCTCGATGGCTACACCTTC
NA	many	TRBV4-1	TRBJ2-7	CASSQGPYSYEQYF	TGCGCCAGCAGCCAAGGGCCTTACTCCTACGAGCAGTACTTC
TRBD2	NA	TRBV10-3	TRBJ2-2	CAIRATLGLAGFGGELFF	TGTGCCATCAGGGCTACATTAGGACTAGCGGGTTTCGGCGGGGAGCTGTTTTTT
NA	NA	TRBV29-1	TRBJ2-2	CSVADTGELFF	TGCAGCGTCGCCGACACCGGGGAGCTGTTTTTT
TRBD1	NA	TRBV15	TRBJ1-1	CATSRDRTGWSEAFF	TGTGCCACCAGCAGAGATAGGACAGGGTGGTCTGAAGCTTTCTTT